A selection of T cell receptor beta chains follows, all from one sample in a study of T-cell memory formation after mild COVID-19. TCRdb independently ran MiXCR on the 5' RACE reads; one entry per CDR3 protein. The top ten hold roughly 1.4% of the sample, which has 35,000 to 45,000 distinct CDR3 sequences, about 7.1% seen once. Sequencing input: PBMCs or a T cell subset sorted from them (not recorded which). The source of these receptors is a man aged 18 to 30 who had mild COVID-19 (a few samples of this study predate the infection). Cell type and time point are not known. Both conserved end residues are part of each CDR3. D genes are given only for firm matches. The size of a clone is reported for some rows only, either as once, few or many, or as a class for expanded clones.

cdr3_aa: CSVSGVSPETQYF
cdr3_nt: TGCAGTGTAAGCGGGGTATCGCCAGAGACCCAGTACTTC
v_call: TRBV20-1
j_call: TRBJ2-5
clone_size: .
d_call: TRBD2

cdr3_aa: CASSPPFGAKTQYF
cdr3_nt: TGTGCCAGCAGCCCCCCTTTTGGGGCGAAGACCCAGTACTTC
v_call: TRBV7-9
j_call: TRBJ2-5
clone_size: few
d_call: .

cdr3_aa: CASSWQGGSDEKLFF
cdr3_nt: TGCGCCAGCAGCTGGCAGGGAGGAAGCGATGAAAAACTGTTTTTT
v_call: TRBV5-1
j_call: TRBJ1-4
clone_size: many
d_call: .

cdr3_aa: CATSSPLGYREDTEAFF
cdr3_nt: TGTGCCACCAGCAGCCCGCTGGGATACAGGGAGGACACTGAAGCTTTCTTT
v_call: TRBV15
j_call: TRBJ1-1
clone_size: few
d_call: .

cdr3_aa: CASSVDPVYNEQFF
cdr3_nt: TGTGCCAGCAGCGTAGATCCGGTTTACAATGAGCAGTTCTTC
v_call: TRBV9
j_call: TRBJ2-1
clone_size: .
d_call: .

cdr3_aa: CASSSGGPSYEQYF
cdr3_nt: TGTGCCAGCAGCTCAGGGGGTCCCTCTTACGAGCAGTACTTC
v_call: TRBV7-2
j_call: TRBJ2-7
clone_size: many
d_call: TRBD1

cdr3_aa: CASSGGGGGTDTQYF
cdr3_nt: TGTGCCAGCAGCGGCGGGGGGGGAGGCACAGATACGCAGTATTTT
v_call: TRBV9
j_call: TRBJ2-3
clone_size: few
d_call: TRBD2

cdr3_aa: CASSNPPAPLHF
cdr3_nt: TGTGCCAGCAGTAACCCACCCGCACCCCTCCACTTT
v_call: TRBV12-3/TRBV12-4
j_call: TRBJ1-6
clone_size: many
d_call: .

cdr3_aa: CSVGWGQETQYF
cdr3_nt: TGCAGCGTTGGTTGGGGGCAAGAGACCCAGTACTTC
v_call: TRBV29-1
j_call: TRBJ2-5
clone_size: many
d_call: .

cdr3_aa: CASAADREKLFF
cdr3_nt: TGCGCCAGCGCCGCCGACAGGGAAAAACTGTTTTTT
v_call: TRBV5-1
j_call: TRBJ1-4
clone_size: .
d_call: .

cdr3_aa: CASSWGRNTEAFF
cdr3_nt: TGTGCCAGCAGTTGGGGGCGGAACACTGAAGCTTTCTTT
v_call: TRBV6-5
j_call: TRBJ1-1
clone_size: many
d_call: .

cdr3_aa: CASSPSRHSGNTIYF
cdr3_nt: TGTGCCAGCAGCCCCTCTCGTCACTCTGGAAACACCATATATTTT
v_call: TRBV7-2
j_call: TRBJ1-3
clone_size: few
d_call: .

cdr3_aa: CASSLARGQANYGYTF
cdr3_nt: TGTGCCAGCAGTTTAGCCCGCGGACAAGCAAACTATGGCTACACCTTC
v_call: TRBV12-3/TRBV12-4
j_call: TRBJ1-2
clone_size: few
d_call: .